The T cell receptor (beta chain) described here comes from a study of shared clonotypes between healthy human individuals. There are 16 residues in the CDR3. Germline assignment: CDR1 SGHRS and CDR2 YFSETQ. Assay: immunoSEQ multiplex PCR; the TCRdb copy retains only in-frame clones and omits some. The table includes roughly 2,500,000 clones, 80% to 95% detected once. The receptor was isolated from a man between 18 and 29 years old in good health. Some clones in this sample may be carry-over from other donors' samples. The sequenced sample consisted of naive CD4+ T cells from PBMCs. Noted subset: CD45RA+ positively selected. The genes are TRBV5-1 and TRBJ2-7; 12 positions agree with TRBD2. Gene TRBJ2-5 matches the end of the DNA better, so the J call may be wrong. The CDR3 loop reads CASSPGLAGHQETQYF. The CDR3 coding sequence is TGCGCCAGCAGCCCCGGACTAGCGGGACACCAAGAGACCCAGTACTTC.